In this sample, the clone carrying this T cell receptor (beta chain) turned up many times. Its antigen is not known. This entry is derived from a study of T cell repertoires in cytomegalovirus infection. Study background: Public TCR beta signatures were indicative of both CMV infection and a matching HLA type. Study results and limitations: Ex vivo, HLA-C-restricted CMV-specific TCR beta clonotypes prevailed over the rest of the response. Cumulative frequency of public TCR beta families picked out carriers of CMV plus the relevant HLA.

CDR1 and CDR2 from the germline V gene are LNHDA and SQIVND (reference sequence). V gave up 6 bases and J gave up 9 bases; unmatched junction bases: 8. CDR3 size: 14 residues. TCRdb reanalysed the reads using MiXCR and keeps one entry per CDR3 protein. The sample carries 50,000 or so distinct CDR3 sequences, 20% to 25% recorded once. Sequenced: PBMCs, sequenced either directly or after in vitro stimulation (not recorded which). The V gene is TRBV19, the J gene TRBJ2-1; 10 nucleotides align to TRBD2. The sequence was obtained from a human donor in good health (CMV status not recorded). Some clones in this sample may be carry-over from other donors' samples. In DNA form, the CDR3 reads TGTGCCAGTAGATCTCTAGCGGGAGCTGGTGAGCAGTTCTTC. Translating gives CASRSLAGAGEQFF.